The next 10 T cell receptor beta chains were all read from a single sample in a study of blood T cell repertoires in COVID-19. TCRdb keeps only in-frame clones here, not all; method: immunoSEQ multiplex PCR. The sample includes tens of thousands of clones, 85% to 90% of them seen just once. Sequenced sample: peripheral blood. The receptors here all came from an older man with acute or convalescent COVID-19.

The chain links TRBV19 to TRBJ1-3; 7 nucleotides match TRBD1. After removal of 6 bases from V and 0 bases from J, the junction contained 5 bases not matched to a gene. The CDR3 consists of 15 residues. From germline, CDR1 is LNHDA and CDR2 SQIVND (reference sequence). The DNA of the CDR3 is TGTGCCAGTAGAGGGACAGATAGCTCTGGAAACACCATATATTTT. The encoded protein is CASRGTDSSGNTIYF.

In its sample, this clone was seen once. This chain connects TRBV5-1 to TRBJ2-7; the match to TRBD2 covers 7 bases. This CDR3 contains 14 residues. Germline V lookup: CDR1 SGHRS, CDR2 YFSETQ. V lost 3 bases to trimming and J lost 4 bases; unmatched junction nucleotides: 7. The CDR3 sequence is CASSSTLAAYEQYF. The DNA of the CDR3 is TGCGCCAGCAGCTCGACTCTAGCGGCGTACGAGCAGTACTTC.

The gene calls are TRBV20-1 and TRBJ2-7; the D gene is possibly TRBD1 (6 bases). The ends were cut back, 5 bases at V and 2 bases at J, with 7 bases in the middle. CDR3 length: 11 residues. Per the germline V gene, CDR1 is DFQATT and CDR2 is SNEGSKA (reference sequence). The CDR3 DNA sequence: TGCAGTGCTGGACAGACCTACGAGCAGTACTTC. Translated: CSAGQTYEQYF.

This clone is large by share. This chain connects TRBV9 to TRBJ1-1; the match to TRBD1 covers 7 bases. This CDR3 contains 16 residues. Unmatched junction bases numbered 6, after V lost 0 bases and J lost 1 base. The germline V gene has CDR1 SGDLS and CDR2 YYNGEE. CDR3 bases: TGTGCCAGCAGCGTAGGTGTGGCAGGGGGGAACACTGAAGCTTTCTTT. Translated: CASSVGVAGGNTEAFF.

This rearrangement joins TRBV7-9 to TRBJ2-1, with 11 bases fitting TRBD2. With 5 bases clipped from V and 3 bases from J, the junction kept 3 bases outside the gene matches. The CDR3 runs 15 residues. Germline CDR1 is SEHNR and CDR2 is FQNEAQ (reference sequence). CDR3: CASSGGLADYNEQFF. The CDR3 nucleotides are TGTGCCAGCAGCGGGGGACTAGCGGACTACAATGAGCAGTTCTTC. The entire variable domain, with the rest obtained from reference TRBV7-9 and TRBJ2-1, is as follows: DTGVSQNPRHKITKRGQNVTFRCDPISEHNRLYWYRQTLGQGPEFLTYFQNEAQLEKSRLLSDRFSAERPKGSFSTLEIQRTEQGDSAMYLCASSGGLADYNEQFFGPGTRLTVL.

In its sample, this clone was seen a few times. V and J are TRBV11-2 and TRBJ1-2; the match to TRBD1 covers 9 bases. The V and J ends lost 7 bases and 7 bases, in that order; junction bases with no gene match: 16. The germline V gene has CDR1 SGHAT and CDR2 FQNNGV. This CDR3 spans 16 amino acids. In DNA form, the CDR3 reads TGTGCCAGCATCTCGGGCCACCCGGGACAGGGAGGTGGCTACACCTTC. This encodes CASISGHPGQGGGYTF.

This sequence joins TRBV29-1 and TRBJ2-3; tentative D call: TRBD1 (5 bases). Germline CDR1 is SQVTM and CDR2 is ANQGSEA. The CDR3 spans 14 residues. Trimming stripped 5 bases from V and 0 bases from J, with 12 bases between. The CDR3 loop reads CSVINRLSTDTQYF. The CDR3 DNA is TGCAGCGTTATAAACAGGCTTAGCACAGATACGCAGTATTTT.

V is TRBV6-1 and J is TRBJ2-2, with D tentatively TRBD2 (5 bases). Trimming took 0 bases from V and 7 from J, leaving 12 bases between them. The CDR3 length is 15 residues. Germline CDR1 reads MNHNS; CDR2 reads SASEGT. The CDR3 region is CASSEARVGIGELFF. CDR3 DNA: TGTGCCAGCAGTGAAGCGAGGGTTGGTATCGGGGAGCTGTTTTTT.

Remarks on this clone: Likely a read error: the CDR3 ends without its conserved phenylalanine or tryptophan. The limits of the CDR3 on the DNA are not certain, so only TCRdb's listed CDR3 is given. J is TRBJ1-1 and V is TRBV6-2 or TRBV6-3. Germline V gene sequence: CDR1 MNHEY, CDR2 SVGEGT. The CDR3 length equals 11 residues, ends included. The CDR3 sequence is CASSPGREVNY.

For this clone: The same CDR3 can be traced to other DNA sequences in this sample. The chain recombines TRBV3-1 (or the pseudogene TRBV3-2) with TRBJ2-5; 11 bases agree with TRBD2. There are 14 residues in the CDR3. V lost 6 bases and J lost 4; bases outside the gene matches: 4. The V gene's germline CDR1 is LGHDT and CDR2 YNNKEL (reference sequence). Here the CDR3 reads CASRYTSGGETQYF. The CDR3 DNA follows: TGTGCCAGCAGATATACTAGCGGGGGAGAGACCCAGTACTTC.